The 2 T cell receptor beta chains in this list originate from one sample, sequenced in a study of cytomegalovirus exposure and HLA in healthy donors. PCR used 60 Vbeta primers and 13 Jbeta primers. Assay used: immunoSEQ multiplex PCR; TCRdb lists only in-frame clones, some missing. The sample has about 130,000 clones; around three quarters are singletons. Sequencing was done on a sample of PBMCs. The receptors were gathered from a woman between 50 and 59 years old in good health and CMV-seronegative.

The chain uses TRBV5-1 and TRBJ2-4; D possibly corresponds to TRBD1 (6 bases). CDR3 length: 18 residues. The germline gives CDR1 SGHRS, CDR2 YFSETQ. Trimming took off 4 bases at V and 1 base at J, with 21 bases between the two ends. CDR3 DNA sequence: TGCGCCAGCAGCCCCCAAACGACAGGTCTGGAGGCCAAAAACATTCAGTACTTC. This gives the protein CASSPQTTGLEAKNIQYF. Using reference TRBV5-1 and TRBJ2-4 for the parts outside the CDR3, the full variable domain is KAGVTQTPRYLIKTRGQQVTLSCSPISGHRSVSWYQQTPGQGLQFLFEYFSETQRNKGNFPGRFSGRQFSNSRSEMNVSTLELGDSALYLCASSPQTTGLEAKNIQYFGAGTRLSVL.

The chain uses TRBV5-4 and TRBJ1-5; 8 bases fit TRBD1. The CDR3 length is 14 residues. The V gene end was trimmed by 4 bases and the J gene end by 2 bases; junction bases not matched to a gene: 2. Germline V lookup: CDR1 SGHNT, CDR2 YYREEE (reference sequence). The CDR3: CASSKDRGNQPQHF. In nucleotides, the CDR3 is TGTGCCAGCAGCAAGGACAGGGGCAATCAGCCCCAGCATTTT.